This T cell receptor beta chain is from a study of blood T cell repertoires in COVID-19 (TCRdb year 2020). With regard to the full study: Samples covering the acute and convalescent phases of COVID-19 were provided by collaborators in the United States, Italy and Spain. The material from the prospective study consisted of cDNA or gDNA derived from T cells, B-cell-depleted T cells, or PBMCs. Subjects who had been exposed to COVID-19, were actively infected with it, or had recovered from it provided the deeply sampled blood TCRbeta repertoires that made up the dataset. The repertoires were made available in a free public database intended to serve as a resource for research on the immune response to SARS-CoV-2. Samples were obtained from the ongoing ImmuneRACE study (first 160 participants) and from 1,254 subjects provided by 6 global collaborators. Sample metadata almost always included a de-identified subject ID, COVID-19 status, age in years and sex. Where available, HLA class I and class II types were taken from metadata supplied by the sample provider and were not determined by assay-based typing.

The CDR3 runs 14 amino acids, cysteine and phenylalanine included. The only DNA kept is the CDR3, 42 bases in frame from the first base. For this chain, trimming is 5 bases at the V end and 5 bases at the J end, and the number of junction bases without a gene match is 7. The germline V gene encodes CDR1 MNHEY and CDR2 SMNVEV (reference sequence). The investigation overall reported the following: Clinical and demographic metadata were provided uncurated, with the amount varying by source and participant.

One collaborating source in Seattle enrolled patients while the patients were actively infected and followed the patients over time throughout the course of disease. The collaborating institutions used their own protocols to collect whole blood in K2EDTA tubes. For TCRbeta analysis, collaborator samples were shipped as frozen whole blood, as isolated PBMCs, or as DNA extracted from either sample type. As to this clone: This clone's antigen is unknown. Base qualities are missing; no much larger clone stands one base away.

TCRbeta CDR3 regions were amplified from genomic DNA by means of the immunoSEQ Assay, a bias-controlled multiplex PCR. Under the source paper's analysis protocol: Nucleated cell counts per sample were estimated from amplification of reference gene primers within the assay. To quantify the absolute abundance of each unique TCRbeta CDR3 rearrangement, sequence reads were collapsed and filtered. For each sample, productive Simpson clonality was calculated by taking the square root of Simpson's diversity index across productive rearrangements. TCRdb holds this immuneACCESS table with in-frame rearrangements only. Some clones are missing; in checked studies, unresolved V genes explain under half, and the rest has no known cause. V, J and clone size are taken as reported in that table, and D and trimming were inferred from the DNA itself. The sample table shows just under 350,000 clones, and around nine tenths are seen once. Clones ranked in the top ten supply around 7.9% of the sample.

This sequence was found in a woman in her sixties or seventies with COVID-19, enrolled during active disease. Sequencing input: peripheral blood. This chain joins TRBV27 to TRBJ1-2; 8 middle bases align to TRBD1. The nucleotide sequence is TGTGCCAGCAGTCCTGGGACAGGCTATTATGGCTACACCTTC. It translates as CASSPGTGYYGYTF.